These 11 T cell receptor beta chains originate from one sample sequenced in a study of T cell repertoires in cytomegalovirus infection. From the reads, TCRdb called clonotypes with MiXCR, one entry per CDR3 protein. The sample includes about 230,000 distinct CDR3 sequences, 6.5% seen only once; the top ten take about 6.5%. Material: PBMCs. The receptors were sampled from a human donor in good health (CMV status not recorded). Some clones in this sample may be carry-over from other donors' samples.

V and J are TRBV6-5 and TRBJ2-1; TRBD2 aligns across 9 bases. There are 17 residues in the CDR3. J was trimmed by 1 base and V by 6 bases; bases with no gene match: 10. Germline V gene lookup returns CDR1 MNHEY and CDR2 SVGAGI. The CDR3 reads CASSPRASGISYNEQFF. The CDR3 nucleotides are TGTGCCAGCAGCCCCCGGGCTAGCGGGATTTCCTACAATGAGCAGTTCTTC.

Many counts were recorded for this clonotype. The CDR3 is CASGYEQYF. The CDR3, as DNA: TGTGCCAGTGGCTACGAGCAGTACTTC. This chain uses TRBV7-2 with TRBJ2-7; D gene ambiguous. The V gene's germline CDR1 is SGHTA and CDR2 FQGNSA. The V gene lost 9 bases and the J gene lost 3 bases, with 3 bases spanning the gap. The CDR3 length is 9 residues.

As for this clonotype: One base away lies a much larger clone, so this may be a sequencing read error. The chain carries TRBV7-9 and TRBJ1-1; D not certain. CDR1 and CDR2 from the germline V gene are SEHNR and FQNEAQ (reference sequence). The CDR3 extends over 13 amino acids. V lost 11 bases and J lost 7, with 20 bases in between. The CDR3 nucleotides read TGTGCCTCCCAGCCGACGGCCGGGAGTGAAGCTTTCTTT. Its translation: CASQPTAGSEAFF.

This clonotype was found a few times. The V gene is TRBV7-9, the J gene TRBJ2-2; D is possibly TRBD1 (6 bases). The germline V gene has CDR1 SEHNR and CDR2 FQNEAQ (reference sequence). Trimming took off 4 bases at V and 3 bases at J, with 12 bases between the two ends. The CDR3 runs to 15 residues. CDR3 residues: CASSYGQIDTGELFF. In nucleotides, the CDR3 is TGTGCCAGCAGCTACGGACAGATAGACACCGGGGAGCTGTTTTTT.

This clonotype was detected once. The CDR3 loop reads CASTLSTHTDTQYF. As DNA, the CDR3 is TGTGCCAGCACTCTCAGTACCCACACAGATACGCAGTATTTT. The chain links TRBV28 to TRBJ2-3; D remains ambiguous. The V gene's germline CDR1 is MDHEN and CDR2 SYDVKM. This CDR3 is 14 amino acids long. With 7 bases removed from V and 2 bases from J, the gap between germline ends came to 13 bases.

This clonotype was detected a few times. The V and J genes are TRBV6-2 or TRBV6-3 and TRBJ2-3; D is possibly TRBD1 (5 bases). The CDR3 spans 17 residues. Per the germline V gene, CDR1 is MNHEY and CDR2 is SVGEGT. Trimming pared 6 bases from V and 0 bases from J, leaving 19 bases between. CDR3 protein: CASRARAGHVSTDTQYF. DNA of the CDR3: TGTGCCAGCAGAGCCCGGGCCGGACATGTGAGCACAGATACGCAGTATTTT.

This clonotype was seen at least ten times. The genes are TRBV7-2 and TRBJ2-2, with 7 nucleotides matching TRBD2. V was clipped by 5 bases and J by 6 bases; unmatched bases: 9. Per the germline V gene, CDR1 is SGHTA and CDR2 is FQGNSA. The CDR3 covers 15 residues. This CDR3 is CASSPPGREAGELFF. DNA for the CDR3: TGTGCCAGCAGCCCACCGGGACGGGAGGCCGGGGAGCTGTTTTTT.

The chain links TRBV2 to TRBJ2-7; TRBD2 agrees at 7 bases. This CDR3 comprises 15 residues. Germline V lookup: CDR1 SNHLY, CDR2 FYNNEI. The ends lost 2 bases at V and 6 bases at J; junction bases unmatched: 10. The CDR3 DNA reads TGTGCCAGCAGTGAACGCGCCGGACTAGAGCCCGAGCAGTACTTC. This translates into CASSERAGLEPEQYF.

The V call is TRBV20-1, the J call TRBJ2-1; D remains ambiguous. Germline lookup yields CDR1 DFQATT and CDR2 SNEGSKA (reference sequence). The CDR3 totals 15 residues. The V gene lost 6 bases and the J gene lost 0 bases, with 15 bases spanning the gap. CDR3 in DNA: TGCAGTGCGTTTTCCGCAGCGATCTCCTACAATGAGCAGTTCTTC. Its translation is CSAFSAAISYNEQFF.

V gene TRBV2 combines with J gene TRBJ1-5; D unresolved. V lost 6 bases and J lost 5, with 11 bases in between. CDR1 and CDR2 (germline): SNHLY, FYNNEI. The CDR3 is 13 residues long. The chain's CDR3 is CASSPGSYQPQHF. DNA of the CDR3: TGTGCCAGCAGCCCCGGGAGTTATCAGCCCCAGCATTTT.

This clonotype was counted ten times or more. The chain combines TRBV7-2 with TRBJ2-5, with unresolved D. The CDR3 runs to 15 residues. CDR1 SGHTA and CDR2 FQGNSA come from the germline V gene. With 7 bases removed from V and 4 bases from J, the gap between germline ends came to 19 bases. CDR3 nucleotide sequence: TGTGCCAGCACCCCGAGGAACAGCCCTAGAGAGACCCAGTACTTC. Translating gives CASTPRNSPRETQYF.